Given below is one T cell receptor (beta chain) in context. Its specificity is unknown. This specimen belongs to a study of blood T cells in healthy people across ages. Study-level background: In model experiments, template switching was able to capture about one barcoded beta molecule for every two T cells that were present.

Regarding the study as a whole: Older individuals had lower TCR beta diversity per million T cells (the decline was roughly linear).

Sample-barcoded 5' priming and a J-beta primer mix drove a second PCR of about 6 to 12 cycles. TCRdb reprocessed the 5' RACE reads with MiXCR, giving one entry per CDR3 protein. Of around 1.5 million distinct CDR3 sequences listed, approximately 42% are singletons. The receptor's source is a woman aged 18-29 years in good health. Sequenced material: blood.

The CDR3 sequence is CSAREFGTIQETQYF. DNA for the CDR3: TGCAGTGCTAGAGAATTCGGGACCATCCAAGAGACCCAGTACTTC. The chain carries TRBV20-1 and TRBJ2-5; D is tentatively TRBD1 or TRBD2 (5 bases each). Trimming stripped 0 bases from V and 1 base from J, with 12 bases between. Germline CDR1 and CDR2: DFQATT and SNEGSKA (reference sequence). The length of the CDR3 is 15 residues.